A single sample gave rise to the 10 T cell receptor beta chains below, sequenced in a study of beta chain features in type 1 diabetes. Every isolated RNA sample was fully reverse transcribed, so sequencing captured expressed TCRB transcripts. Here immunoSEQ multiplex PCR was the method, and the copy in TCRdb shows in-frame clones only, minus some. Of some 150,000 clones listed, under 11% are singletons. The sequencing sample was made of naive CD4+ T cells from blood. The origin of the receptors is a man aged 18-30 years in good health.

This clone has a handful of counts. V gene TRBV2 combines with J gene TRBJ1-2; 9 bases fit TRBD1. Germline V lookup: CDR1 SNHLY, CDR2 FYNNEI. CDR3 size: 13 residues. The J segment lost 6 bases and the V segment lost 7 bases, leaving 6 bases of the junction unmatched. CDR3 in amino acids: CASNGRQGDGYTF. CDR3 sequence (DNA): TGTGCCAGCAACGGACGACAGGGGGATGGCTACACCTTC.

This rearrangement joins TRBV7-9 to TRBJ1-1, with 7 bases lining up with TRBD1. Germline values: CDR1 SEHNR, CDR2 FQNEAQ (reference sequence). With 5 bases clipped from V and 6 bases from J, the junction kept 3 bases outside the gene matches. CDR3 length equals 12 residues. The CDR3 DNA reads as TGTGCCAGCAGCCAGGGGGTGGCTGAAGCTTTCTTT. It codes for CASSQGVAEAFF.

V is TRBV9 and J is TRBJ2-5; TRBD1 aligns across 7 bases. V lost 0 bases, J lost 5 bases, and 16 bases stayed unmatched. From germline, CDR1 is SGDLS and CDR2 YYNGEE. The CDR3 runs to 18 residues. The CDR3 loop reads CASSVDPTGTALEETQYF. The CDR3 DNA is TGTGCCAGCAGCGTAGACCCGACAGGGACGGCCCTCGAGGAGACCCAGTACTTC.

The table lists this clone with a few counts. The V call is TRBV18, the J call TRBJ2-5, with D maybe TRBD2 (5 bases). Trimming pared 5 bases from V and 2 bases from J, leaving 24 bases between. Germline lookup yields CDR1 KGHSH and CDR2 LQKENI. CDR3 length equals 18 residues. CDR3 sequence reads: CASSTGRVKRAVQETQYF. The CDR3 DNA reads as TGTGCCAGCTCAACGGGTCGGGTCAAGAGGGCAGTACAAGAGACCCAGTACTTC.

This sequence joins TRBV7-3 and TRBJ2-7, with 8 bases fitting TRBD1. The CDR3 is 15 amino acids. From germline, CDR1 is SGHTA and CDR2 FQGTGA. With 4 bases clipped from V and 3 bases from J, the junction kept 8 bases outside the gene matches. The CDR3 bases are TGTGCCAGCAGCTCGTCAAGTGGACAGGGCTACGAGCAGTACTTC. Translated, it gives CASSSSSGQGYEQYF.

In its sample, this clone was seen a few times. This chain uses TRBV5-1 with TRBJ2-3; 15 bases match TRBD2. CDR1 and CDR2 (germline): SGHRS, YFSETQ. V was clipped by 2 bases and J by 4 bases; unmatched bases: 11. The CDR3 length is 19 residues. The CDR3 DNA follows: TGCGCCAGCAGCTTTCTCGGACTAGCGGGGGGGCCTGGCCCAGATACGCAGTATTTT. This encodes CASSFLGLAGGPGPDTQYF.

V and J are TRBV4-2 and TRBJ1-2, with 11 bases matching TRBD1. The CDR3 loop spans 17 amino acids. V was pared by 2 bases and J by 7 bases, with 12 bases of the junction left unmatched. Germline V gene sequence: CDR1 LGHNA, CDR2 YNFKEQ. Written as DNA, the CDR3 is TGTGCCAGCAGCCAAAATACTCCGGGACAGGGGGTGGTTGGCTACACCTTC. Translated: CASSQNTPGQGVVGYTF.

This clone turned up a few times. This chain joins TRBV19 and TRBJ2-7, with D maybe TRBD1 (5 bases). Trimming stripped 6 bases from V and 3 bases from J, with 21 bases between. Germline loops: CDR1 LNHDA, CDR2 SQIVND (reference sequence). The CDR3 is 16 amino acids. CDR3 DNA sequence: TGTGCCAGTAGCTTAGAGAAGGGGATGGGGATCTACGAGCAGTACTTC. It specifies CASSLEKGMGIYEQYF. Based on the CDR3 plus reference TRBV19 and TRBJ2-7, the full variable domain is DGGITQSPKYLFRKEGQNVTLSCEQNLNHDAMYWYRQDPGQGLRLIYYSQIVNDFQKGDIAEGYSVSREKKESFPLTVTSAQKNPTAFYLCASSLEKGMGIYEQYFGPGTRLTVT.

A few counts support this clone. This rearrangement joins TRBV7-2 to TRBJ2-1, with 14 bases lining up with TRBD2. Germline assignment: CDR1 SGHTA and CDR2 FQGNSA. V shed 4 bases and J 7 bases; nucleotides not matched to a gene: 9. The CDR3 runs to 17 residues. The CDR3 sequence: CASSSTSGGGMRNEQFF. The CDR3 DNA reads TGTGCCAGCAGCTCGACTAGCGGGGGGGGTATGAGGAATGAGCAGTTCTTC.

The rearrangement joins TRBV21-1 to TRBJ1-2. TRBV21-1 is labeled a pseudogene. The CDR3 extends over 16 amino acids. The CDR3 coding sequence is TGTGCCAGCAGCACGGAGGCGAAGAGGACTAACTATGGCTACACCTTC. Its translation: CASSTEAKRTNYGYTF.